The entry below describes one TCR beta chain. The table came from immunoSEQ multiplex PCR; TCRdb's copy has only in-frame clones and leaves some out. This table has hundreds of thousands of clones, roughly 85% appearing once. The data were obtained in a study of blood T cell repertoires in COVID-19. The wider study: PBMCs, B-cell-depleted T cells, or T cells were the source of the cDNA or gDNA that made up the material.

Germline V gene sequence: CDR1 SGHRS, CDR2 YFSETQ. Trimming cost V 2 bases and J 7 bases; bases outside gene matches: 2. The CDR3 contains 13 residues. It was within 2 weeks before study entry that exposed participants met a COVID-19 case. Source material: PBMCs or T cells enriched from blood (not recorded which). The clonotype originates from a man aged 40-49 years who had been exposed to COVID-19. The chain carries TRBV5-1 and TRBJ1-4; 7 bases map to TRBD1. The CDR3 reads CASSLGGGEKLFF. For the CDR3, the DNA is TGCGCCAGCAGCTTAGGGGGCGGTGAAAAACTGTTTTTT.